These 11 T cell receptor beta chains were all obtained from the same sample, sequenced in a study of beta chain features in type 1 diabetes. Of the isolated RNA, all was reverse transcribed, and so the sequenced material was expressed TCRB transcripts. Data came from immunoSEQ multiplex PCR; TCRdb stores just in-frame clones and leaves some out. The profile shows some 410,000 clones, roughly 10% of them singletons. Specimen: naive CD4+ T cells from blood. All receptors derive from a woman younger than 30 in good health.

This clone has a handful of counts. V is TRBV18 and J is TRBJ2-7; no clear D. V lost 6 bases and J lost 3, with 9 bases in between. This CDR3 contains 12 residues. Germline V gives CDR1 KGHSH, CDR2 LQKENI. The CDR3 DNA sequence: TGTGCCAGCTCTCGCGTAGACTACGAGCAGTACTTC. Protein: CASSRVDYEQYF.

This clone occurred a few times. The chain links TRBV4-1 to TRBJ1-6; 7 positions match TRBD1. Trimming at V came to 3 bases and at J to 0 bases, leaving 2 bases not matched to a gene. CDR3 size: 16 residues. Germline V lookup: CDR1 MGHRA, CDR2 YSYEKL. CDR3 in amino acids: CASSQTGSSYNSPLHF. The CDR3 DNA is TGCGCCAGCAGCCAGACAGGGAGCTCCTATAATTCACCCCTCCACTTT.

The rearrangement links TRBV30 to TRBJ1-5; the match to TRBD1 covers 12 bases. Germline V gene lookup returns CDR1 GTSNPN and CDR2 SVGIG (reference sequence). Trimming at V came to 3 bases and at J to 6 bases, leaving 21 bases not matched to a gene. The CDR3 is made up of 20 amino acids. CDR3 nucleotides: TGTGCCTGGAGCGAAGATCTCCGGGACAGGGGGCAGTATGAGGGTCAGCCCCAGCATTTT. Translated, it gives CAWSEDLRDRGQYEGQPQHF.

This clone was found a few times. This rearrangement joins TRBV28 to TRBJ1-5; no firm D call. V was pared by 6 bases and J by 4 bases, with 19 bases between. Germline V gives CDR1 MDHEN, CDR2 SYDVKM. The CDR3 sequence is 16 residues long. CDR3 protein: CASSLRLFYVNQPQHF. CDR3 DNA: TGTGCCAGCAGCCTAAGACTCTTCTATGTGAATCAGCCCCAGCATTTT.

This clone has more than one count but fewer than ten. The gene calls are TRBV25-1 and TRBJ1-1; tentatively, D is TRBD1 (6 bases). Trimming cost V 1 base and J 1 base, with 13 bases left between them. Germline CDR1 is MGHDK and CDR2 is SYGVNS. The CDR3 runs 16 residues. This chain's CDR3 is CASSEFRGPGNTEAFF. Here the CDR3 DNA reads TGTGCCAGCAGTGAATTCAGGGGACCGGGGAACACTGAAGCTTTCTTT.

V and J are TRBV7-9 and TRBJ2-6, with TRBD1 as a possible D gene (5 bases). V was shortened by 11 bases and J by 0 bases, with 14 bases between the two germline ends. The CDR3 totals 15 residues. CDR1 is SEHNR and CDR2 is FQNEAQ in the germline V gene (reference sequence). The CDR3 nucleotides are TGTGCCTTGCTTGAAAGGGGCTCTGGGGCCAACGTCCTGACTTTC. It is translated as CALLERGSGANVLTF.

A few counts support this clone. The rearrangement links TRBV7-2 to TRBJ2-1; D is unclear. V was shortened by 2 bases and J by 4 bases, with 12 bases between the two germline ends. Germline CDR1 SGHTA, CDR2 FQGNSA. This CDR3 is built from 15 residues. The DNA for the CDR3 is TGTGCCAGCAGCTTACAGGCATCGGAGTACAATGAGCAGTTCTTC. Translated: CASSLQASEYNEQFF.

The chain combines TRBV4-2 with TRBJ1-1; D might be TRBD1 (5 bases). The V end was cut by 0 bases, the J end by 0 bases, with 11 bases between. The CDR3 contains 16 residues. CDR1 LGHNA and CDR2 YNFKEQ come from the germline V gene. The CDR3 region is CASSQESYRLNTEAFF. Written as DNA, the CDR3 is TGTGCCAGCAGCCAAGAAAGTTACAGGCTGAACACTGAAGCTTTCTTT.

This clone was picked up a small number of times. One junction end disagrees with the germline gene, perhaps due to a read error. V gene TRBV19 combines with J gene TRBJ2-7; D is possibly TRBD1 (5 bases). The CDR3 is 9 amino acids. Germline V gives CDR1 LNHDA, CDR2 SQIVND (reference sequence). The CDR3 DNA reads as TGTGCCCCCAACTCTAGGGGTTGCTTC. The encoded protein is CAPNSRGCF. The whole variable domain, filled in from reference TRBV19 and TRBJ2-7, reads DGGITQSPKYLFRKEGQNVTLSCEQNLNHDAMYWYRQDPGQGLRLIYYSQIVNDFQKGDIAEGYSVSREKKESFPLTVTSAQKNPTAFYLCAPNSRGCFGPGTRLTVT.

J is TRBJ1-1 and V is TRBV25-1; D is uncertain. CDR1 and CDR2 (germline): MGHDK, SYGVNS. The CDR3 covers 11 residues. Deletions cut 8 bases from V and 8 bases from J, with 12 bases between. CDR3: CASGALEEAFF. The CDR3 DNA is TGTGCCAGCGGTGCCTTGGAGGAAGCTTTCTTT.

The gene calls are TRBV6-6 and TRBJ2-2; no clear D gene. The CDR3 has 12 amino acids. V dropped 5 bases and J dropped 3 bases, with 4 bases sitting between them. The germline CDR1 and CDR2 sequences are MNHNY and SVGAGI (reference sequence). The CDR3 DNA sequence: TGTGCCAGCAGTAGCTACACCGGGGAGCTGTTTTTT. It yields the protein CASSSYTGELFF.